The TCR beta chain described here comes from a study of graft-versus-host responses after intestinal transplantation (dated by TCRdb to the early 2020s). Turning to the overall study: Multivisceral, liver-intestinal, or isolated intestinal transplants were received by the recipients. Alloreactive clones were identified by sequencing pre-transplant mixed lymphocyte reaction products and comparing them with unstimulated pre-transplant donor and recipient T cells. Anti-thymocyte globulin induction was given to all recipients, followed by maintenance tacrolimus and steroids for roughly 3 years. A peak of at least 4% donor T cells among recipient peripheral blood mononuclear cells was the definition used for donor T cell macrochimerism. A cohort of 24 intestinal transplant recipients, including one retransplant, was enrolled, and 3 patients lacking pretransplant specimens were excluded. Samples from three later patients were sequenced in-house on an Illumina MiSeq with MiXCR processing rather than by the commercial service. After intestinal transplantation, graft-versus-host and host-versus-graft alloreactive T cell clones in the graft, circulation and bone marrow were tracked using bulk TCR-beta CDR3 sequencing. Broader findings and caveats from the paper: In patients with donor T cell macrochimerism, the allografts had high GvH to HvG T cell clonal ratios. The relatively low number and heterogeneity of intestinal transplant patients limited the conclusions. Peak levels of circulating GvH clones were associated with declines in HvG clones early after transplant. GvH clones turned up in recipient bone marrow, with some appearing earlier in ileal mucosa or blood, a pattern consistent with an intestinal mucosal origin.

Remarks on this clone: Its antigen is unknown. No clone much larger than this one lies a single base away; base qualities are absent.

Taken with the paper, the label for time point translates to: cells obtained before transplantation from donor or recipient. CD3+CD4+ and CD3+CD8+ populations were FACS-sorted from unstimulated pre-transplant donor and recipient cells taken from spleen or lymph nodes. From its cysteine to its phenylalanine, the CDR3 spans 14 amino acids. The read is trimmed to its CDR3 DNA, 42 bases read in frame from base 1. V was cut back by 8 bases and J by 2 bases, leaving a gap of 13 bases between them. The CDR1 and CDR2 encoded by the germline V gene are MDHEN and SYDVKM. Receptors were amplified or captured by the immunoSEQ multiplex PCR assay. For most patients, genomic DNA was isolated with the Qiagen DNeasy Blood and Tissue Kit and sent frozen to Adaptive Biotechnologies for TCR sequencing. For most patients, high-throughput TCR-beta CDR3 sequencing of genomic DNA was performed by Adaptive Biotechnologies. The authors' pipeline ran thus. TCR sequencing data were retrieved from Adaptive's ImmunoSEQ software for 15 to 20 patients, whereas a few other patients were processed with MiXCR and VDJtools. To correct CD4 versus CD8 sorting errors, any sequence found in both subsets at a frequency ratio below 5:1 was removed. CDR3 nucleotide sequences shared between donor and recipient were removed because the origin of such sequences could not be assigned. Alloreactive clones required at least 2-fold expansion over unstimulated cells and minimum CFSE-low frequency of 0.002% (template counts) or 0.001% (read counts). Clones detected in sequenced pre-transplant spleen, lymph node, or MLR CFSE-low populations of the donor or recipient were defined as mappable. Cumulative frequency of alloreactive clones was calculated as a percentage of all sequences weighted by copy number. The source is immuneACCESS, and TCRdb retained only in-frame sequences with V and J called. Part of the clones is not carried over; for the studies checked, unresolved V genes explain less than half of this, and the remainder is unexplained. From that table come the V and J calls and clone size; the DNA was used to work out D and trimming. Across this sample there are about 100,000 clones, with roughly 87% seen only once. The leading ten clones occupy more than 0.75% of the sample.

This TCR was sampled from a human donor who was the organ donor for an intestinal transplant. The chain couples TRBV28 to TRBJ1-5, with the identity of the D gene unclear. The sample was unstimulated CD4+ T cells sorted from spleen or lymph node cells, taken before transplant. The CDR3 region: CASFSSSRNQPQHF. The DNA is TGTGCCAGCTTTTCGAGCAGTCGCAATCAGCCCCAGCATTTT.